What follows are 2 T cell receptor beta chains derived from one specimen sequenced in a study of T cell responses to AZD1222 COVID-19 vaccine. Sequencing was performed with immunoSEQ multiplex PCR; in TCRdb, only in-frame clones are kept and a portion is missing. The repertoire includes over 110,000 clones, approximately 92% of them detected once, and approximately 1.7% sits in the top ten. This material consisted of peripheral blood, taken on day 0 of AZD1222 vaccination. These receptors came from an adult in good health.

V is TRBV12-3 or TRBV12-4 and J is TRBJ1-4; D uncertain. Trimming stripped 2 bases from V and 8 bases from J, with 9 bases between. This CDR3 spans 13 amino acids. DNA of the CDR3: TGTGCCAGCAGTTTAACGTATAGCGAAAAACTGTTTTTT. It specifies CASSLTYSEKLFF.

The rearrangement uses TRBV5-4 and TRBJ2-7; 9 nucleotides align to TRBD2. The CDR3 totals 15 residues. V gave up 5 bases and J gave up 5 bases; unmatched junction bases: 11. Germline CDR1 SGHNT, CDR2 YYREEE (reference sequence). The CDR3 DNA sequence: TGTGCCAGCAGTTTACCGCGGGAGGGCCGGAACGAGCAGTACTTC. Amino acid sequence: CASSLPREGRNEQYF. Drawing the rest from reference TRBV5-4 and TRBJ2-7, the complete variable domain is ETGVTQSPTHLIKTRGQQVTLRCSSQSGHNTVSWYQQALGQGPQFIFQYYREEENGRGNFPPRFSGLQFPNYSSELNVNALELDDSALYLCASSLPREGRNEQYFGPGTRLTVT.